The 2 T cell receptor beta chains in this list originate from one sample, sequenced in a study of blood T cell repertoires in COVID-19. Produced via immunoSEQ multiplex PCR; TCRdb's table is partial and in-frame only. The table records 110,000 to 150,000 clones, around 90% of them present only once. The sequenced material came from peripheral blood. The receptors shown here come from a man between 65 and 85 years old with acute or convalescent COVID-19.

CDR3 protein: CASSLSGLAGGTGELFF. The CDR3 coding sequence is TGTGCCAGCTCACTCTCTGGGCTAGCGGGAGGCACCGGGGAGCTGTTTTTT. The chain is built from TRBV18 and TRBJ2-2, with 11 bases that match TRBD2. The V gene's germline CDR1 is KGHSH and CDR2 LQKENI. Losses at the gene ends were 4 bases for V and 4 bases for J; bases not matched to a gene: 8. CDR3 size: 17 residues.

The chain couples TRBV5-4 to TRBJ1-2; 11 bases line up with TRBD1. Germline V lookup: CDR1 SGHNT, CDR2 YYREEE (reference sequence). This CDR3 region has 15 residues. V shed 3 bases, J shed 5 bases, and the junction held 6 bases outside the gene matches. The CDR3 region has the DNA TGTGCCAGCAGCTATGGACAGGGGGCGCGATATGGCTACACCTTC. Translated: CASSYGQGARYGYTF.